This T cell receptor beta chain was sequenced for a study of T cell changes during pregnancy in multiple sclerosis. Here immunoSEQ multiplex PCR was the method, and the copy in TCRdb shows in-frame clones only, minus some. The sample holds some 95,000 clones, 85% to 95% seen once. This CDR3 is built from 15 residues. The V gene's germline CDR1 is SGHRS and CDR2 YFSETQ. Trimming took 0 bases from V and 0 from J, leaving 10 bases between them. The sequence derives from a female donor with multiple sclerosis, enrolled in a pregnancy study. This material consisted of peripheral blood, taken in the first trimester of pregnancy. J is TRBJ2-7 and V is TRBV5-1; maybe TRBD1 (6 bases). Here the CDR3 DNA reads TGCGCCAGCAGCTTGGTTCAGGGGTCCTCCTACGAGCAGTACTTC. It codes for CASSLVQGSSYEQYF. The full variable domain, completed using reference TRBV5-1 and TRBJ2-7, is KAGVTQTPRYLIKTRGQQVTLSCSPISGHRSVSWYQQTPGQGLQFLFEYFSETQRNKGNFPGRFSGRQFSNSRSEMNVSTLELGDSALYLCASSLVQGSSYEQYFGPGTRLTVT.